The 21 T cell receptor beta chains given below trace back to one sample, sequenced in a study of shared clonotypes between healthy human individuals. TCRdb keeps only in-frame clones here, not all; method: immunoSEQ multiplex PCR. This sample yields some 2,000,000 clones, of which around 95% are seen a single time; less than 0.15% belongs to the top ten. The material sequenced was naive CD4+ T cells sorted from blood. The subset is: CD45RA+ positively selected. The source is a man younger than 35 in good health.

The chain carries TRBV10-2 and TRBJ2-5; 8 bases are shared with TRBD2. Losses at the gene ends were 6 bases for V and 7 bases for J; bases not matched to a gene: 13. In germline, CDR1 is WSHSY, CDR2 SAAADI. CDR3 length equals 15 residues. The CDR3 reads CASSAVGGGPRTQYF. The DNA of the CDR3 is TGCGCCAGCAGCGCCGTCGGGGGGGGACCCAGGACCCAGTACTTC.

The CDR3 coding sequence is TGTGCCAGCAAAGGGACAGGATTCTACGAGCAGTACTTC. This sequence encodes CASKGTGFYEQYF. This chain connects TRBV6-6 to TRBJ2-7; 8 bases map to TRBD1. This CDR3 spans 13 amino acids. Germline-derived CDR1 and CDR2 are MNHNY and SVGAGI (reference sequence). The V gene end was trimmed by 7 bases and the J gene end by 3 bases; junction bases not matched to a gene: 5.

The chain is built from TRBV28 and TRBJ1-5, with 8 bases lining up with TRBD1. CDR3 length: 17 amino acids. The trim removed 8 bases at V and 0 bases at J, leaving 12 bases unmatched. CDR1 MDHEN and CDR2 SYDVKM come from the germline V gene. CDR3 sequence reads: CASRANRGVYSNQPQHF. In DNA, the CDR3 is TGTGCCAGCCGAGCGAACAGGGGGGTATATAGCAATCAGCCCCAGCATTTT.

The rearrangement joins TRBV6-1 to TRBJ1-5; 9 bases match TRBD1. The V gene's germline CDR1 is MNHNS and CDR2 SASEGT. V lost 7 bases and J lost 3; bases outside the gene matches: 4. This CDR3 is 14 amino acids long. The CDR3 sequence: CASTWTGDNQPQHF. The DNA for the CDR3 is TGTGCCAGCACCTGGACAGGGGACAATCAGCCCCAGCATTTT.

Note on this clone: This specimen includes other DNA sequences encoding the same CDR3. J is TRBJ1-1 and V is TRBV19, with a tentative D call TRBD1 (5 bases). With 1 base removed from V and 0 bases from J, the gap between germline ends came to 6 bases. CDR1 LNHDA and CDR2 SQIVND come from the germline V gene (reference sequence). CDR3 size: 14 residues. For the CDR3, the DNA is TGTGCCAGTAGTATAGGACAGCTGAACACTGAAGCTTTCTTT. Protein: CASSIGQLNTEAFF.

The V gene is TRBV29-1, the J gene TRBJ1-6; no clear D. V was cut by 4 bases and J by 7 bases, with 11 bases left in between. The CDR3 sequence is 13 residues long. Germline V CDR1 and CDR2: SQVTM, ANQGSEA. CDR3 protein: CSVVEGSNSPLHF. The CDR3 DNA reads TGCAGCGTTGTTGAGGGATCGAATTCACCCCTCCACTTT.

The genes are TRBV5-1 and TRBJ1-1, with TRBD1 matching over 8 bases. From germline, CDR1 is SGHRS and CDR2 YFSETQ. Trimming removed 4 bases from V and 4 bases from J; junction bases left unmatched: 3. CDR3 length equals 13 residues. For the CDR3, the DNA is TGCGCCAGCAGCGACACAGGGGGCACTGAAGCTTTCTTT. This translates into CASSDTGGTEAFF.

The gene calls are TRBV27 and TRBJ2-3; tentatively, D is TRBD2 (6 bases). V was pared by 8 bases and J by 4 bases, with 10 bases between. Germline CDR1 and CDR2: MNHEY and SMNVEV (reference sequence). The CDR3 sequence is 12 residues long. The CDR3 loop reads CASSGVADTQYF. The CDR3 DNA follows: TGTGCCAGCTCGGGGGTGGCAGATACGCAGTATTTT.

This clone was observed once. V gene TRBV19 combines with J gene TRBJ1-2; maybe TRBD1 (6 bases). CDR3 length equals 15 residues. Trimming stripped 7 bases from V and 2 bases from J, with 17 bases between. Germline-derived CDR1 and CDR2 are LNHDA and SQIVND (reference sequence). The CDR3 coding sequence is TGTGCCAGTAAAGTCAGCCAGGGGCAGAACTATGGCTACACCTTC. This translates into CASKVSQGQNYGYTF.

The chain employs TRBV2 and TRBJ1-4, with D hard to call. The CDR3 totals 13 residues. CDR1 SNHLY and CDR2 FYNNEI come from the germline V gene. Trimming stripped 7 bases from V and 5 bases from J, with 11 bases between. CDR3 nucleotide sequence: TGTGCCAGCAAGGCTAGGTTGAATGAAAAACTGTTTTTT. This codes for CASKARLNEKLFF. The full variable domain, rest sourced from reference TRBV2 and TRBJ1-4, is EPEVTQTPSHQVTQMGQEVILRCVPISNHLYFYWYRQILGQKVEFLVSFYNNEISEKSEIFDDQFSVERPDGSNFTLKIRSTKLEDSAMYFCASKARLNEKLFFGSGTQLSVL.

The chain has TRBV9 and TRBJ2-2; a weak D match, TRBD1 (5 bases). V was clipped by 0 bases and J by 7 bases, with 7 bases between them. The CDR3 is made up of 13 amino acids. CDR1 is SGDLS and CDR2 is YYNGEE in the germline V gene. Written as DNA, the CDR3 is TGTGCCAGCAGCGTAGGGGGCTTCGGGGAGCTGTTTTTT. This translates into CASSVGGFGELFF.

The CDR3 here is CAISESTAESYNEQFF. The CDR3 DNA reads TGTGCCATCAGTGAGTCTACAGCGGAATCCTACAATGAGCAGTTCTTC. The V gene is TRBV10-3, the J gene TRBJ2-1; D might be TRBD2 (5 bases). The CDR3 extends over 16 amino acids. Germline loops: CDR1 ENHRY, CDR2 SYGVKD. Deletions cut 0 bases from V and 1 base from J, with 10 bases between.

This clone appeared once. This chain links TRBV5-1 with TRBJ2-3; D call uncertain. The V and J ends lost 4 bases and 0 bases respectively, with 18 bases between them. The CDR3 has 17 residues. Germline V gives CDR1 SGHRS, CDR2 YFSETQ. DNA of the CDR3: TGCGCCAGCAGCGCCGGTCGGGCCGACCTTAGCACAGATACGCAGTATTTT. Encoded protein: CASSAGRADLSTDTQYF.

The gene calls are TRBV19 and TRBJ2-1; 7 nucleotides agree with TRBD1. CDR3 length: 16 residues. V shed 1 base, J shed 2 bases, and the junction held 5 bases outside the gene matches. In germline, CDR1 is LNHDA, CDR2 SQIVND (reference sequence). CDR3 in amino acids: CASSIGPGQPYNEQFF. The CDR3 DNA reads TGTGCCAGTAGTATAGGACCGGGACAGCCCTACAATGAGCAGTTCTTC.

The chain carries TRBV21-1 and TRBJ1-6; TRBD1, the table's D call, was not compared with the DNA. TRBV21-1 counts as a pseudogene. The CDR3 is made up of 17 amino acids. DNA for the CDR3: TGTGCCAGCAGTGTCAGGCTACACATACATCATAATTCACCCCTCCACTTT. Amino acid sequence: CASSVRLHIHHNSPLHF.

The chain links TRBV6-5 to TRBJ2-5; no clear D. V dropped 1 base and J dropped 7 bases, with 10 bases sitting between them. From germline, CDR1 is MNHEY and CDR2 SVGAGI. The CDR3 length is 13 residues. CDR3 DNA: TGTGCCAGCAGTTACTATGGCCCTGGGACCCAGTACTTC. The encoded protein is CASSYYGPGTQYF.

The chain is built from TRBV5-1 and TRBJ2-1; 8 bases match TRBD1. The ends lost 4 bases at V and 2 bases at J; junction bases unmatched: 5. Germline CDR1 and CDR2: SGHRS and YFSETQ. This CDR3 spans 15 amino acids. This chain's CDR3 is CASSAGQGAYNEQFF. Written as DNA, the CDR3 is TGCGCCAGCAGCGCCGGACAGGGCGCCTACAATGAGCAGTTCTTC.

The V gene is TRBV30, the J gene TRBJ2-7; D is undetermined. The CDR3 is 15 amino acids. Trimming shortened V by 2 bases and J by 1 base, and 15 bases separated the two germline ends. Germline V gives CDR1 GTSNPN, CDR2 SVGIG (reference sequence). The CDR3 region is CAWSPVGSGSYEQYF. CDR3 DNA: TGTGCCTGGAGTCCAGTTGGTTCTGGTTCCTACGAGCAGTACTTC.

The rearrangement links TRBV5-4 to TRBJ2-1, with D perhaps being TRBD1 or TRBD2 (5 bases each). CDR3 length: 15 residues. Germline V gives CDR1 SGHNT, CDR2 YYREEE (reference sequence). Trimming removed 3 bases at V and 0 bases at J, with 10 bases between. The CDR3 sequence: CASSWGTNSYNEQFF. The CDR3 DNA is TGTGCCAGCAGCTGGGGGACGAACTCCTACAATGAGCAGTTCTTC.

Turning to this clone: The sample holds other DNA sequences that translate to the same CDR3. The rearrangement links TRBV5-1 to TRBJ2-3; maybe TRBD2 (5 bases). Germline V lookup: CDR1 SGHRS, CDR2 YFSETQ. V lost 4 bases and J lost 2, with 11 bases in between. CDR3 length equals 14 residues. The CDR3: CASSLGGFTDTQYF. In DNA, the CDR3 is TGCGCCAGCAGCCTCGGAGGCTTCACAGATACGCAGTATTTT.

The J gene is TRBJ2-2, the V gene TRBV5-1; 9 nucleotides match TRBD1. The CDR3 totals 16 residues. V dropped 4 bases and J dropped 4; count of bases not matched to a gene: 8. CDR1 is SGHRS, CDR2 YFSETQ, per germline. DNA of the CDR3: TGCGCCAGCAGCGAGACAGGGGGTCCGATCACCGGGGAGCTGTTTTTT. Translated: CASSETGGPITGELFF. The full variable domain, its missing parts supplied by reference TRBV5-1 and TRBJ2-2, is KAGVTQTPRYLIKTRGQQVTLSCSPISGHRSVSWYQQTPGQGLQFLFEYFSETQRNKGNFPGRFSGRQFSNSRSEMNVSTLELGDSALYLCASSETGGPITGELFFGEGSRLTVL.